This T cell receptor (beta chain) appears in the sequencing data of a study of read filtering for tumor transcriptome and immune sequencing. Study-level background: Whole-transcriptome libraries were prepared after DNase treatment. TCR-mapped reads were about 4 to 11 million with IR-seq versus roughly 80 to 1,300 with RNA-seq.

A few counts support this clonotype. Its antigen remains unidentified. A much larger clone lies a single base off, so this may be a read error. The study, taken as a whole, reports: This fraction held mixed bone marrow immune cells after CD138-negative sorting.

Molecular barcoded adaptors covering alpha/delta and beta/gamma chains were used on about 390 ng RNA. TCRdb ran MiXCR on the reads and lists one entry per CDR3 protein. Of some 130,000 distinct CDR3 sequences in the sample, 13% were seen once. Per the germline V gene, CDR1 is SGHRS and CDR2 is YFSETQ. The CDR3 contains 16 residues. Input material: a population of CD138-negative cells sorted from bone marrow. This receptor was obtained from a donor at least 40 years old with multiple myeloma. This sequence joins TRBV5-1 and TRBJ2-5; TRBD2 matches at 10 bases. CDR3 in amino acids: CASRILAGGPRETRYF. The DNA of the CDR3 is TGCGCCAGCCGGATTTTAGCGGGAGGACCTCGCGAGACCCGGTACTTC.